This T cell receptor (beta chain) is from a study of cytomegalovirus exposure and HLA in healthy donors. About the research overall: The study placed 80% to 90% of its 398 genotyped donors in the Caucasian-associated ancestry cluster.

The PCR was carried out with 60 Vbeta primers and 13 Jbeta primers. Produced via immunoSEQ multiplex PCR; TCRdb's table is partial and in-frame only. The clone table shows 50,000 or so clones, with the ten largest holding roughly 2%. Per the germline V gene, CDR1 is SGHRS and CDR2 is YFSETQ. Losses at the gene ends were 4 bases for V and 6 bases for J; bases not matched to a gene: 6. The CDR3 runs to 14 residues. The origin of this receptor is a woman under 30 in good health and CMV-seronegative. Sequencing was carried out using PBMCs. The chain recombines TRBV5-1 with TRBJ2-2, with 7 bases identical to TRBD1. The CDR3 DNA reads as TGCGCCAGCAGCGCCTTACAGGGGCCCGGGGAGCTGTTTTTT. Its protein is CASSALQGPGELFF.